The next 9 T cell receptor beta chains were all read from a single sample in a study of cytomegalovirus exposure and HLA in healthy donors. Generated by immunoSEQ multiplex PCR, the TCRdb table keeps only in-frame clones and is missing some. Of 200,000 to 250,000 clones listed, less than 90% are singletons. Specimen: PBMCs. Source of these receptors: a man aged 18 to 35 in good health and CMV-seropositive.

V usage is TRBV7-8 and J usage is TRBJ2-1; D not resolved. V was clipped by 5 bases and J by 4 bases, with 12 bases between them. CDR1 and CDR2 (germline): SGHVS, FQNEAQ. CDR3 size: 14 residues. The CDR3 DNA reads TGTGCCAGCAGCCCAACCAGCGCATACAATGAGCAGTTCTTC. Translation gives CASSPTSAYNEQFF.

This clone has a count of ten or more. For the CDR3, the DNA is TGTGCCAGCAGCCAAGGGGTAGGCCAAGCTTTCTTT. This codes for CASSQGVGQAFF. The chain employs TRBV4-2 and TRBJ1-1, with D uncertain. The germline CDR1 and CDR2 sequences are LGHNA and YNFKEQ. The CDR3 spans 12 residues. With 1 base removed from V and 9 bases from J, the gap between germline ends came to 9 bases.

The chain carries TRBV19 and TRBJ1-1; D unresolved. Between the trimmed V and J ends, which lost 4 bases and 1 base, there was a span of 16 bases. Germline assignment: CDR1 LNHDA and CDR2 SQIVND (reference sequence). CDR3 length: 16 residues. In DNA, the CDR3 is TGTGCCAGTAGTACCGGGTTCTTGGGGAAGAACACTGAAGCTTTCTTT. This encodes CASSTGFLGKNTEAFF.

The chain combines TRBV6-5 with TRBJ2-1; no clear D gene. Germline V gene sequence: CDR1 MNHEY, CDR2 SVGAGI. This CDR3 spans 15 amino acids. V lost 7 bases and J lost 2, with 15 bases in between. CDR3 DNA sequence: TGTGCCAGCACCCGCCGCGGAACCCCCTACAATGAGCAGTTCTTC. It codes for CASTRRGTPYNEQFF.

In the case of this clone: This specimen includes other DNA sequences encoding the same CDR3. Written as DNA, the CDR3 is TGTGCCAGCAGTGAGGACAGCTATGGCTACACCTTC. Its translation is CASSEDSYGYTF. The chain couples TRBV6-1 to TRBJ1-2, with D maybe TRBD1 (6 bases). The V end lost 3 bases, the J end lost 4 bases, and 6 bases lay between the germline ends. This CDR3 comprises 12 residues. CDR1 and CDR2 from the germline V gene are MNHNS and SASEGT.

This chain connects TRBV18 to TRBJ2-1; 10 bases are a match to TRBD2. The CDR3 contains 16 residues. CDR1 and CDR2 from the germline V gene are KGHSH and LQKENI. Trimming removed 3 bases from V and 9 bases from J; junction bases left unmatched: 11. CDR3: CASSPGSSGSRGEQFF. The CDR3 nucleotides are TGTGCCAGCTCACCGGGTTCTAGCGGGAGTCGAGGTGAGCAGTTCTTC.

V gene TRBV11-2 combines with J gene TRBJ1-5, with D hard to call. Germline CDR1 SGHAT, CDR2 FQNNGV. V was clipped by 2 bases and J by 0 bases, with 11 bases between them. This CDR3 region has 16 residues. CDR3 in DNA: TGTGCCAGCAGCTTATGGTCGGGCGTTAGCAATCAGCCCCAGCATTTT. The encoded protein is CASSLWSGVSNQPQHF. The variable domain in full, with the rest retrieved from reference TRBV11-2 and TRBJ1-5, is EAGVAQSPRYKIIEKRQSVAFWCNPISGHATLYWYQQILGQGPKLLIQFQNNGVVDDSQLPKDRFSAERLKGVDSTLKIQPAKLEDSAVYLCASSLWSGVSNQPQHFGDGTRLSIL.

This chain joins TRBV11-3 and TRBJ2-1; 7 nucleotides align to TRBD2. V gave up 4 bases and J gave up 4 bases; unmatched junction bases: 10. This CDR3 has 16 residues. Per the germline V gene, CDR1 is SGHNT and CDR2 is YENEEA. CDR3 bases: TGTGCCAGCAGCTATAGGGGCGGGAGAGAGTACAATGAGCAGTTCTTC. Its protein is CASSYRGGREYNEQFF.

J is TRBJ1-1 and V is TRBV7-9; TRBD1 matches 7 bases. Germline-derived CDR1 and CDR2 are SEHNR and FQNEAQ (reference sequence). J lost 0 bases, V lost 0 bases, and 4 bases had no gene match. CDR3 length: 16 residues. The CDR3 sequence is CASSLAGGQMNTEAFF. DNA for the CDR3: TGTGCCAGCAGCTTAGCCGGGGGACAGATGAACACTGAAGCTTTCTTT.